The sequence of this T cell receptor (beta chain) was determined in a study of blood T cell repertoires in COVID-19. In the study overall: Italy, Spain and the United States were the sources of the convalescent and acute COVID-19 samples. Nucleic acid was either cDNA or gDNA, and it came from T cells, B-cell-depleted T cells, or PBMCs.

Trimming removed 4 bases at V and 4 bases at J, with 12 bases between. Germline V gene data show CDR1 as KGHDR and CDR2 as SFDVKD. The CDR3 sequence is 14 residues long. Original analysis: Nucleated cell number was recorded as an estimate derived from reference gene primer amplification. Clones were read by immunoSEQ multiplex PCR, and TCRdb kept only the in-frame ones, dropping some. The V and J calls and clone size come from that table; D and trimming were worked out from the DNA. The table records around 84,000 clones, around 84% of them present only once. The chain joins TRBV24-1 to TRBJ1-2; D possibly corresponds to TRBD1 (5 bases). This TCR was recovered from a man of 80 years or more with active or convalescent COVID-19. Source material: peripheral blood. CDR3 in DNA: TGTGCCACCAGTGACCTGGACATAAGCTATGGCTACACCTTC. This encodes CATSDLDISYGYTF.